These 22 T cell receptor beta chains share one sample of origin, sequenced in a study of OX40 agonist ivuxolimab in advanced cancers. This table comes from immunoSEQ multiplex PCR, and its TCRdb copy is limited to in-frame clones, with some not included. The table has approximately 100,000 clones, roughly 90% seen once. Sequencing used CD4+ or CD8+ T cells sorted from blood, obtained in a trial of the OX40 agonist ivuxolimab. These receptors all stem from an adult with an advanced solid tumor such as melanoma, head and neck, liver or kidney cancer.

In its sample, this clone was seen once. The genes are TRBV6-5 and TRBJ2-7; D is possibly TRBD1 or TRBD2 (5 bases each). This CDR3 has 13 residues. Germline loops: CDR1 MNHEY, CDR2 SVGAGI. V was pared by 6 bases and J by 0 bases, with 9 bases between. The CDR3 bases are TGTGCCAGCAGACGGGACCTCTCCTACGAGCAGTACTTC. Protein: CASRRDLSYEQYF.

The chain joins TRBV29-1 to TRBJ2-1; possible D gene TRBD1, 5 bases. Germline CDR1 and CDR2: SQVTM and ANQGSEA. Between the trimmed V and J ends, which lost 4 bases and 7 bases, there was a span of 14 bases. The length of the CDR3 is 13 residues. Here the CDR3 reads CSVVTVGSNEQFF. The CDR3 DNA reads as TGCAGCGTTGTGACAGTGGGTTCGAATGAGCAGTTCTTC.

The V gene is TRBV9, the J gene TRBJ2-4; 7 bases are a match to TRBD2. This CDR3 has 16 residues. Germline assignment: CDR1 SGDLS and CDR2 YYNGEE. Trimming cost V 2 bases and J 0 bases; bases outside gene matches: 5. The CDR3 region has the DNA TGTGCCAGCAGCGTCGGGGGGTCCTTAGCCAAAAACATTCAGTACTTC. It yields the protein CASSVGGSLAKNIQYF.

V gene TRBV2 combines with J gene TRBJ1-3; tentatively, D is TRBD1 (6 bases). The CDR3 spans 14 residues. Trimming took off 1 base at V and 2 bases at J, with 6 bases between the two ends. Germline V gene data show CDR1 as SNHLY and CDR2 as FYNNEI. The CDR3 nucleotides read TGTGCCAGCAGTGAAGGGGGGCCTGGAAACACCATATATTTT. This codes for CASSEGGPGNTIYF. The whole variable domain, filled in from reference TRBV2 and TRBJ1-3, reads EPEVTQTPSHQVTQMGQEVILRCVPISNHLYFYWYRQILGQKVEFLVSFYNNEISEKSEIFDDQFSVERPDGSNFTLKIRSTKLEDSAMYFCASSEGGPGNTIYFGEGSWLTVV.

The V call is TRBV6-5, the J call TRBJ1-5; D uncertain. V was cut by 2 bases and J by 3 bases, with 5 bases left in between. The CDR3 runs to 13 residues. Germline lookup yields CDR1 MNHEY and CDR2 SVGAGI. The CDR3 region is CASSYGINQPQHF. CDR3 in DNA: TGTGCCAGCAGTTACGGTATCAATCAGCCCCAGCATTTT.

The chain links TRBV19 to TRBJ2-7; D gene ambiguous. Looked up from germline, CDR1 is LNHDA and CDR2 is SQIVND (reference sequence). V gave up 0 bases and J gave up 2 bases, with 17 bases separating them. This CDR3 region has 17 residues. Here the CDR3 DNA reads TGTGCCAGTAGTATAGATGTAGCCCTCGCCTATCCCTACGAGCAGTACTTC. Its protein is CASSIDVALAYPYEQYF.

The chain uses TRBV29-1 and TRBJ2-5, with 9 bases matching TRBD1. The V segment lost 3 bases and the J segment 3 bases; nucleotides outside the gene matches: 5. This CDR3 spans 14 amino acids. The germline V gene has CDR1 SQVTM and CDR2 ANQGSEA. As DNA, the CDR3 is TGCAGCGTTGAGTTGGGGACAGGGAAAGAGACCCAGTACTTC. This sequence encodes CSVELGTGKETQYF. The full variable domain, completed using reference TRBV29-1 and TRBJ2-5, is SAVISQKPSRDICQRGTSLTIQCQVDSQVTMMFWYRQQPGQSLTLIATANQGSEATYESGFVIDKFPISRPNLTFSTLTVSNMSPEDSSIYLCSVELGTGKETQYFGPGTRLLVL.

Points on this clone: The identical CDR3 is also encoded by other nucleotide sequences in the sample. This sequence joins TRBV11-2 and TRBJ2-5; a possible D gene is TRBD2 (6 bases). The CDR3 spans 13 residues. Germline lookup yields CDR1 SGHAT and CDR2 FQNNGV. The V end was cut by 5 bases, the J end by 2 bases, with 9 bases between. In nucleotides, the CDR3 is TGTGCCAGCAGCCTACGGGGGCAAGAGACCCAGTACTTC. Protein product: CASSLRGQETQYF.

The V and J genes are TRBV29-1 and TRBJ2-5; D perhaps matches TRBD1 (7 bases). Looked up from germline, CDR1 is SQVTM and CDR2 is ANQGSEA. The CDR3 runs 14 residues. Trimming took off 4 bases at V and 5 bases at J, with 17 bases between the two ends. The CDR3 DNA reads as TGCAGCGTTGGCAGGCAGGGGGGTAGGGAGACCCAGTACTTC. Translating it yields CSVGRQGGRETQYF. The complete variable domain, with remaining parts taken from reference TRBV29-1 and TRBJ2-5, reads SAVISQKPSRDICQRGTSLTIQCQVDSQVTMMFWYRQQPGQSLTLIATANQGSEATYESGFVIDKFPISRPNLTFSTLTVSNMSPEDSSIYLCSVGRQGGRETQYFGPGTRLLVL.

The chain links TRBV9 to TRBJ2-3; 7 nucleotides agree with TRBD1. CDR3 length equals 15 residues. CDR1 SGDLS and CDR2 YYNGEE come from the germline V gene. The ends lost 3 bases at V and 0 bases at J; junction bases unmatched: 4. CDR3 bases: TGTGCCAGCAGCGGACAGGGTCTAAGCACAGATACGCAGTATTTT. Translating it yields CASSGQGLSTDTQYF.

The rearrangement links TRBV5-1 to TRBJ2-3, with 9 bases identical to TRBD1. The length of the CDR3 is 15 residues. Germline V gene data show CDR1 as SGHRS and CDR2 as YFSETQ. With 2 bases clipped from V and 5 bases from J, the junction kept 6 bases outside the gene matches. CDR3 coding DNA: TGCGCCAGCAGCTTCGGACAGGGGTGGGGAGATACGCAGTATTTT. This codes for CASSFGQGWGDTQYF.

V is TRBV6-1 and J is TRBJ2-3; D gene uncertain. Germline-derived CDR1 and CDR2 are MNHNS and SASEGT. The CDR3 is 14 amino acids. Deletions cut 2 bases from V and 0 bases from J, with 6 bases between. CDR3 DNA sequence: TGTGCCAGCAGTGAACGGAGTAGCACAGATACGCAGTATTTT. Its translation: CASSERSSTDTQYF.

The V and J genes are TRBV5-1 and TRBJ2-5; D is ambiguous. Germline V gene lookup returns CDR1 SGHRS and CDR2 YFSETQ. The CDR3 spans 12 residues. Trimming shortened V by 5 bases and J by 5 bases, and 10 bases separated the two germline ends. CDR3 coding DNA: TGCGCCAGCAGTGTCCCCCCCGAGACCCAGTACTTC. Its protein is CASSVPPETQYF.

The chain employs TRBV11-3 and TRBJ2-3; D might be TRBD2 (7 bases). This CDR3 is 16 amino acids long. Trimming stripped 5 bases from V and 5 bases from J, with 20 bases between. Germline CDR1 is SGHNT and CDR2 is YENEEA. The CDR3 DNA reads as TGTGCCAGCAGCCCGGGTGCGGGGGCCGAAGGAGATACGCAGTATTTT. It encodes CASSPGAGAEGDTQYF.

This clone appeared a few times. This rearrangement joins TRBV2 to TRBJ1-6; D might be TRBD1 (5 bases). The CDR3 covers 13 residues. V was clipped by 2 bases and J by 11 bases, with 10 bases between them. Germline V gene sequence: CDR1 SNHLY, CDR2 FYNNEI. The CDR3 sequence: CASSEFKDTPLHF. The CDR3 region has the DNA TGTGCCAGCAGTGAATTCAAGGACACACCCCTCCACTTT.

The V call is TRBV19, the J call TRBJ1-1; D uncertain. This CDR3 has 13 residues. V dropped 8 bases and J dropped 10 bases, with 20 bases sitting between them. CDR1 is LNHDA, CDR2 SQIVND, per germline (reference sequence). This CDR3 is CASATGLRAVAFF. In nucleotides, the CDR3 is TGTGCCAGTGCAACCGGGCTCAGAGCCGTAGCTTTCTTT.

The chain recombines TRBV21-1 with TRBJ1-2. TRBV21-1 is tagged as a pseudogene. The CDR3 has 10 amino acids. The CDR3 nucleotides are TGTGCCAGCAGCAAAAATGGCTACACCTTC. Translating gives CASSKNGYTF.

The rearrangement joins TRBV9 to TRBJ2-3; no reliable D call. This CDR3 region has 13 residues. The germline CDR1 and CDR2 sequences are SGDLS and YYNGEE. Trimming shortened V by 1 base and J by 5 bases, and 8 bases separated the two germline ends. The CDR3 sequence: CASSVLGQDTQYF. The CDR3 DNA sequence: TGTGCCAGCAGCGTACTCGGGCAAGATACGCAGTATTTT.

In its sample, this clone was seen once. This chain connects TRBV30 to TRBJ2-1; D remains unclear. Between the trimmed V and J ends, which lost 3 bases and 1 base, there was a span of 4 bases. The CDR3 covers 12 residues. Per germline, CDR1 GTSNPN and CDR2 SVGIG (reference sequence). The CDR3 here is CAWRESYNEQFF. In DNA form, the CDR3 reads TGTGCCTGGAGGGAATCCTACAATGAGCAGTTCTTC.

The CDR3 loop reads CASRTGDSYGYTF. In DNA form, the CDR3 reads TGTGCCAGCCGGACAGGAGATTCCTATGGCTACACCTTC. The chain employs TRBV2 and TRBJ1-2; 7 positions agree with TRBD1. Trimming took 8 bases from V and 4 from J; bases not matched to a gene: 7. The CDR3 contains 13 residues. Germline V gene sequence: CDR1 SNHLY, CDR2 FYNNEI.

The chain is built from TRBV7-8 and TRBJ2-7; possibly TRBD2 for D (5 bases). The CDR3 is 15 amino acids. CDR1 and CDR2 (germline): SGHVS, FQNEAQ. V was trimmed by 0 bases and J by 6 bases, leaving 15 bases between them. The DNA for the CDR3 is TGTGCCAGCAGCTTAGCCCAAAGACTCGGACTCGAGCAGTACTTC. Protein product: CASSLAQRLGLEQYF. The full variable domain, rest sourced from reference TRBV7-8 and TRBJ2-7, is GAGVSQSPRYKVAKRGQDVALRCDPISGHVSLFWYQQALGQGPEFLTYFQNEAQLDKSGLPSDRFFAERPEGSVSTLKIQRTQQEDSAVYLCASSLAQRLGLEQYFGPGTRLTVT.

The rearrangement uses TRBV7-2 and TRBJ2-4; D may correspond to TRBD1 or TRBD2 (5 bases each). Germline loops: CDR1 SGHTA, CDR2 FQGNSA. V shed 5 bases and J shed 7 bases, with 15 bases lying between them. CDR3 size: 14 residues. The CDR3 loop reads CASSPWGRGNIQYF. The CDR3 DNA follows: TGTGCCAGCAGCCCTTGGGGCCGAGGGAACATTCAGTACTTC.